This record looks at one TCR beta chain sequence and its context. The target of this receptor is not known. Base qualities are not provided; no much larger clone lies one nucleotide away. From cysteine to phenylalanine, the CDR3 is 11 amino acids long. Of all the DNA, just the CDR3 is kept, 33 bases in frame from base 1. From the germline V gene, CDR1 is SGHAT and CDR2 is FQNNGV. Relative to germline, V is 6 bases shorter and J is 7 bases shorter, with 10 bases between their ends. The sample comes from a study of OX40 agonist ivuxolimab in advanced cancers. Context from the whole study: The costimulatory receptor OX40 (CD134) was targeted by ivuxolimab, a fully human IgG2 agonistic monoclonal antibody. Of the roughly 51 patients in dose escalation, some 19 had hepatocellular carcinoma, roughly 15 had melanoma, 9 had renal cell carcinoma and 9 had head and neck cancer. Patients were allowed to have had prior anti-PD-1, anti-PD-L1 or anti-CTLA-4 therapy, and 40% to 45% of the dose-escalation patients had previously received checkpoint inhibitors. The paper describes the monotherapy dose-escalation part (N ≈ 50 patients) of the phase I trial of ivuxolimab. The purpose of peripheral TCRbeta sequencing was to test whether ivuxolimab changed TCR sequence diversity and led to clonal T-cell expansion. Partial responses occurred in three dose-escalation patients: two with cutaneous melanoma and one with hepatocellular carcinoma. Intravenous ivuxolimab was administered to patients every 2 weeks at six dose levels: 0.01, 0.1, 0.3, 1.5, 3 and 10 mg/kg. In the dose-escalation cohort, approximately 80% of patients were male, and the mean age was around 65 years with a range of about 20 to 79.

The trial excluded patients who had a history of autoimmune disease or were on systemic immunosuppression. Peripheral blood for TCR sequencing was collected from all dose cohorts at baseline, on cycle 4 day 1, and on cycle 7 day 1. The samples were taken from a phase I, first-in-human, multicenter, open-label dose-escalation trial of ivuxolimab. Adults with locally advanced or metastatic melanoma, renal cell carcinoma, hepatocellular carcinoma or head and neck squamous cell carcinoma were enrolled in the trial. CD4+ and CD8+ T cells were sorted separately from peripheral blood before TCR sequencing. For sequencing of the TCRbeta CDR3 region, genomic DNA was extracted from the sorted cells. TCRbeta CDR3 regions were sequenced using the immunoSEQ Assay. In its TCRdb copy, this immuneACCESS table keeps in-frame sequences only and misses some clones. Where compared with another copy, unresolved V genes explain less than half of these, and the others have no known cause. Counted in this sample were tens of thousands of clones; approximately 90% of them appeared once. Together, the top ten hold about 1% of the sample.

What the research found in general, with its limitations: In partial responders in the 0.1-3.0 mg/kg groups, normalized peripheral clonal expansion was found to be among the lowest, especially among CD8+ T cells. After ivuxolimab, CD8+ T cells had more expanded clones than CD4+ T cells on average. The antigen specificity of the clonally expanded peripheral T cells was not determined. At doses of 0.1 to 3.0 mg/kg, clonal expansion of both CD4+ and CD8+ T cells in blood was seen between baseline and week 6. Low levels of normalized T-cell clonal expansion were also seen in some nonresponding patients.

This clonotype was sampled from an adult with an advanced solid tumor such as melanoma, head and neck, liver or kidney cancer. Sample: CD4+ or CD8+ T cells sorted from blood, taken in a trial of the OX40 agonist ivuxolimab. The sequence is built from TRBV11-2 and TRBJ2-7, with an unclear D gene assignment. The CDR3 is CASSYGREQYF. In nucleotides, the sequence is TGTGCCAGCAGTTATGGTCGGGAGCAGTACTTC.